This TCR beta chain was obtained from a study of CD4 T cells in relation to SARS-CoV-2 and coronaviruses. Across the study: After roughly eleven days of antigen culture, PBMC TCR beta CDR3s were sequenced.

This clone was seen only a few times. The antigen remains unidentified. The CDR3 totals 12 residues. CDR1 and CDR2 (germline): MNHNY, SVGAGI (reference sequence). With V trimmed by 5 bases and J by 8 bases, 5 bases remained unmatched. CD4+ T cells from unexposed donors were obtained before the COVID-19 pandemic (2011-2018). Isolation of CD4+ T cells took place after nine to ten days in culture. As cell numbers allowed, unexposed-donor CD4+ T cells faced SARS-CoV-2 S/N and four cold-coronavirus spikes. Cultures received half-medium IL-2 refreshes on days 3 and 7. The table came from immunoSEQ multiplex PCR; TCRdb's copy has only in-frame clones and leaves some out. The table has 20,000 to 25,000 clones, around three quarters seen once; the top ten hold roughly 15%.

The gene calls are TRBV6-6 and TRBJ2-7; the match to TRBD1 covers 8 bases. Sequences were obtained from CD4+ T cells from PBMCs, cultured in vitro. This receptor was taken from a human donor in good health. CDR3 region: CASSPQGAKQYF. The CDR3, as DNA: TGTGCCAGCAGTCCCCAGGGGGCTAAGCAGTACTTC.